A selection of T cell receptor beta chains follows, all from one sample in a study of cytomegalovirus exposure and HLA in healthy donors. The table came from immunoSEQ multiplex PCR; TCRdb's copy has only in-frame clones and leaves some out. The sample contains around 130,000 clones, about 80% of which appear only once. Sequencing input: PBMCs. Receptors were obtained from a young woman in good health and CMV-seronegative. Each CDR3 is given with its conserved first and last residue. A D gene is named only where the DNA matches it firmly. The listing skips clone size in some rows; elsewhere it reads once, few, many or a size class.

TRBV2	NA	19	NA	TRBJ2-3	TGTGCCAGCAGAGGAACCGATTCCTTAGGGGGAACTAGCACAGATACGCAGTATTTT	CASRGTDSLGGTSTDTQYF
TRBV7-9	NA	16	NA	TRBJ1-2	TGTGCCAGCAGCTTAGGGCGCCAGATAGCTCACTATGGCTACACCTTC	CASSLGRQIAHYGYTF
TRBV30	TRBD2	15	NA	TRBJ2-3	TGTGCCTGGAGTGGACTAGCGAGGGGGACAGATACGCAGTATTTT	CAWSGLARGTDTQYF
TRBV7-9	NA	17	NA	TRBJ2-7	TGTGCCAGCAGCGCCCAGGGAAACAGGGTTGCCATCTACGAGCAGTACTTC	CASSAQGNRVAIYEQYF
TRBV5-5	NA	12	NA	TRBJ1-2	TGTGCCAGCAGCCCGGGGAGATGGGGCTACACCTTC	CASSPGRWGYTF
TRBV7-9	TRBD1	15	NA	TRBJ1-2	TGTGCCAGCAGCTCCGGACAGGGGATTAACTATGGCTACACCTTC	CASSSGQGINYGYTF
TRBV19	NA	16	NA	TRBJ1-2	TGTGCCAGTAGTATAGAATTGGGCCCAGCTAACTATGGCTACACCTTC	CASSIELGPANYGYTF
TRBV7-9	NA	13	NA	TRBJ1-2	TGTGCCAGCAGCTTAGGGCCTTCTAGTGGCTACACCTTC	CASSLGPSSGYTF
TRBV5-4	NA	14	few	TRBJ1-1	TGTGCCAGCAGCTTGGCAATTGGGGCTACTGAAGCTTTCTTT	CASSLAIGATEAFF
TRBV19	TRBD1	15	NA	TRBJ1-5	TGTGCCAGTAGTAGTAGGGACAGCCTTTATCAGCCCCAGCATTTT	CASSSRDSLYQPQHF
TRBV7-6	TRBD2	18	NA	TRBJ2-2	TGTGCCAGCAGCCCCCTCGGTCTAGCGGGGGGGCCGGGTGGGGAGCTGTTTTTT	CASSPLGLAGGPGGELFF
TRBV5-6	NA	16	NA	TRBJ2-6	TGTGCCAGCAGCTTGGTCAGGACAGCTGGGGCCAACGGCCTGACTTTC	CASSLVRTAGANGLTF
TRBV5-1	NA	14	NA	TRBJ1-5	TGCGCCAGCAGCTTGGCCGGGGGGAATCAGCCCCAGCATTTT	CASSLAGGNQPQHF
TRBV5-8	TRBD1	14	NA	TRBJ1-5	TGTGCCAGCTTACTCAGGGGGCCCGGGGAGCCCCAGCATTTT	CASLLRGPGEPQHF
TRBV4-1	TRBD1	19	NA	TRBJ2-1	TGCGCCAGCAGCCAAGATAGAGGGACAGGACAGGGCCACTACAATGAGCAGTTCTTC	CASSQDRGTGQGHYNEQFF
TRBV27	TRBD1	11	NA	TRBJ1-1	TGTGCCAGCAGCCAGGACAGGGAAGCTTTCTTT	CASSQDREAFF
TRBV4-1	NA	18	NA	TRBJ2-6	TGCGCCAGCAGCCCCACCGGGGTCTCCAGCTCTGGGGCCAACGTCCTGACTTTC	CASSPTGVSSSGANVLTF
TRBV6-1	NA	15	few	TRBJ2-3	TGTGCCAGCAGCCAACTAGCCGGTAGCACAGATACGCAGTATTTT	CASSQLAGSTDTQYF
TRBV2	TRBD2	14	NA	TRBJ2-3	TGTGCCAGCAGGGCCGGGACTAGCGCAGATACGCAGTATTTT	CASRAGTSADTQYF
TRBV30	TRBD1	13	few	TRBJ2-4	TGTGCCTGGAGCAAAGACAGGGGGCCGCCGGAGTACTTC	CAWSKDRGPPEYF
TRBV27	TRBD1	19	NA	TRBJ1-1	TGTGCCAGCAGCGGGTGGAACTTCCCCGGACAGGCAAGAAGGGCTGAAGCTTTCTTT	CASSGWNFPGQARRAEAFF
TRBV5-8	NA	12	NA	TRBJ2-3	TGTGCCAGCAGCTTACTACGGGTGGAGCAGTATTTT	CASSLLRVEQYF
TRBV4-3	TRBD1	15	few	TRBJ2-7	TGCGCCAGCAGCCTACACCGTGACAGGGCCTACGAGCAGTACTTC	CASSLHRDRAYEQYF
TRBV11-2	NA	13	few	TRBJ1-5	TGTGCCAGCAGGCCTAACAGGGACCAGCCCCAGCATTTT	CASRPNRDQPQHF
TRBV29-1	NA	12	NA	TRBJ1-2	TGCAGCGTTGTAGGCACAGACTATGGCTACACCTTC	CSVVGTDYGYTF
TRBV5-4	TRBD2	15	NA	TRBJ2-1	TGTGCCAGCAGCGGAATTTTGACTAGCGGGGGGGAGCAGTTCTTC	CASSGILTSGGEQFF
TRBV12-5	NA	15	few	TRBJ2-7	TGTGCTAGTGGTTTGGTACAGGTCAGTTCCTACGAGCAGTACTTC	CASGLVQVSSYEQYF
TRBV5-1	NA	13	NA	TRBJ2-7	TGCGCCAGCAGCTTGGACAGGCACTACGAGCAGTACTTC	CASSLDRHYEQYF
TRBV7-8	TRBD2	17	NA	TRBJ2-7	TGTGCCAGCAGCGTAGGGGCGGGGGGCCAAACCGCCTACGAGCAGTACTTC	CASSVGAGGQTAYEQYF
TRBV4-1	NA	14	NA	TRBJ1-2	TGCGCCAGCAGCCTTCTACCGCTCGAGCTTCCCCGCACCTTC	CASSLLPLELPRTF
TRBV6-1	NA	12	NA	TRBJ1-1	TGTGCCACCACCCCTAGGAAGACTGAAGCTTTCTTT	CATTPRKTEAFF
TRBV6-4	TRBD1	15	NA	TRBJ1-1	TGTGCCAGCAGTGCAGCCGGGACAGGGAACACTGAAGCTTTCTTT	CASSAAGTGNTEAFF
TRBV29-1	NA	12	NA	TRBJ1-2	TGCAGCGTATCGAGCGGGGGACGCGGCTACACCTTC	CSVSSGGRGYTF
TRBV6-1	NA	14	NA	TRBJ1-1	TGTGCCAGCAGTATACGGGTCTTGATCACTGAAGCTTTCTTT	CASSIRVLITEAFF
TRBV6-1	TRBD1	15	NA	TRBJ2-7	TGTGCCAGCAGTGGGACAGGGGGAGTAGGTCGCGAGCAGTACTTC	CASSGTGGVGREQYF
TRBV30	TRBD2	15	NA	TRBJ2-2	TGTGCCTGGAGCAGGACTAGCGGGGTCACCGGGGAGCTGTTTTTT	CAWSRTSGVTGELFF
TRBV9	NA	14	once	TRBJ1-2	TGTGCCAGCAGCGTAACGGGAGTAGGATATGGCTACACCTTC	CASSVTGVGYGYTF
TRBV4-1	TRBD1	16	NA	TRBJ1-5	TGCGCCAGCAGCCAAGGCCCGGACAGGGGCAATCAGCCCCAGCATTTT	CASSQGPDRGNQPQHF
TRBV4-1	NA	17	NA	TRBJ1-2	TGCGCCAGCAGCCAAGAAATCGGGGGAAGGGTGAACTATGGCTACACCTTC	CASSQEIGGRVNYGYTF
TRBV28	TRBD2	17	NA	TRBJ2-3	TGTGCCAGCAGTTTAAATTCGGCTAGCGGGAGCACAGATACGCAGTATTTT	CASSLNSASGSTDTQYF
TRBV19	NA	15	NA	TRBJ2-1	TGTGCCAGTAGTATAGGTGGGACTGCCTACAATGAGCAGTTCTTC	CASSIGGTAYNEQFF
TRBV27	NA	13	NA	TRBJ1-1	TGTGCCAGCAGTTTATCGCCAGGGACTGAAGCTTTCTTT	CASSLSPGTEAFF
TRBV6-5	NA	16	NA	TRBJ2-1	TGTGCCAGCAGTTACGCCATAGGTAGCGGAAACAATGAGCAGTTCTTC	CASSYAIGSGNNEQFF
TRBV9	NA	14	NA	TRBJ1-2	TGTGCCAGCAGCTTAGGACATACTAACTATGGCTACACCTTC	CASSLGHTNYGYTF
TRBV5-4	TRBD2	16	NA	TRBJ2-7	TGTGCCAGCAGCTTGGCCGCGGGGGGGTATACCTACGAGCAGTACTTC	CASSLAAGGYTYEQYF
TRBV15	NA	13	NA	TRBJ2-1	TGTGCCACCAGCAGCACATATTCCAATGAGCAGTTCTTC	CATSSTYSNEQFF